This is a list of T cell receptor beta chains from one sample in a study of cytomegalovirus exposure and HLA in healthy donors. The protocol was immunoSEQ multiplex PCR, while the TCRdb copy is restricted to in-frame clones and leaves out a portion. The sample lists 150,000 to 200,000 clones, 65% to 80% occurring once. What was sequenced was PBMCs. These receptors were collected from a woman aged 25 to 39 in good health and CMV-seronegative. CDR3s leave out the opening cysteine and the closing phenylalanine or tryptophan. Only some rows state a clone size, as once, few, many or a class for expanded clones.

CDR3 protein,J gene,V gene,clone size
SVGKDRGGVEAF,TRBJ1-1,TRBV29-1,few
ASSGDWDRDSYNEQF,TRBJ2-1,TRBV19,.
ASSDTGTYGYT,TRBJ1-2,TRBV6-1,.
ASNRRDRHTEAF,TRBJ1-1,TRBV14,.
ASSTTSGSNEQF,TRBJ2-1,TRBV5-1,.
ASKSGGKGSTDTQY,TRBJ2-3,TRBV27,.
ASSTRGGRNTGELF,TRBJ2-2,TRBV5-4,.
ASSPRTGSYEQY,TRBJ2-7,TRBV11-2,.
ASRPGQYYEQY,TRBJ2-7,TRBV10-2,.
ASSINRNYNSPLH,TRBJ1-6,TRBV19,.
ASSVRGLNTEAF,TRBJ1-1,TRBV7-9,.
ASSLSGLAGYEQY,TRBJ2-7,TRBV27,.
ASSRQGASGNTIY,TRBJ1-3,TRBV28,.
ASREGTAGYNEQF,TRBJ2-1,TRBV6-1,.
ASSLVVGGFTEAF,TRBJ1-1,TRBV5-1,few
ATSRDLAVGGQGYGYS,TRBJ1-2,TRBV15,.
ASSPARDNGYT,TRBJ1-2,TRBV19,.
ASSLGQGRGTEAF,TRBJ1-1,TRBV7-9,.
ASTYRQGSNEQF,TRBJ2-1,TRBV4-3,few
ASRSQGGRAEQF,TRBJ2-1,TRBV5-4,.
ASSQGQGLYGYT,TRBJ1-2,TRBV5-1,.
ASSLRLGAYNEQF,TRBJ2-1,TRBV5-1,.
ASSVGTRGYEQY,TRBJ2-7,TRBV9,.
ASSLYPPGASGKLSNEQF,TRBJ2-1,TRBV27,.
ASSLGQGDNIQY,TRBJ2-4,TRBV5-1,.
ASSYEGTVGYNEQF,TRBJ2-1,TRBV6-5,.
ASSLIYGSTEAF,TRBJ1-1,TRBV7-3,.